The sequence of this T cell receptor beta chain was determined in a study of cytomegalovirus exposure and HLA in healthy donors. Whole-study findings and limits: Further analysis was carried out later, and it showed several of the most significant clusters appearing linked to common viral pathogens.

Amplification used 60 Vbeta primers and 13 Jbeta primers. Method: immunoSEQ multiplex PCR; TCRdb's copy keeps in-frame clones and lacks some. The data show 180,000 or so clones, around three quarters seen once. The CDR3 is 14 amino acids. Trimming removed 6 bases from V and 5 bases from J, with 15 bases in between. Looked up from germline, CDR1 is SNHLY and CDR2 is FYNNEI. On this clone: The antigen remains undetermined.

This sequence originates from a woman aged 30 to 39 in good health and CMV-seronegative. Material for sequencing was PBMCs. The chain joins TRBV2 to TRBJ2-3; possible D gene TRBD1, 5 bases. CDR3 DNA: TGTGCCAGCAGGGGCGTGGGGCGAGGAGATACGCAGTATTTT. This codes for CASRGVGRGDTQYF. The full variable domain, in which reference TRBV2 and TRBJ2-3 provide the parts outside the CDR3, is EPEVTQTPSHQVTQMGQEVILRCVPISNHLYFYWYRQILGQKVEFLVSFYNNEISEKSEIFDDQFSVERPDGSNFTLKIRSTKLEDSAMYFCASRGVGRGDTQYFGPGTRLTVL.